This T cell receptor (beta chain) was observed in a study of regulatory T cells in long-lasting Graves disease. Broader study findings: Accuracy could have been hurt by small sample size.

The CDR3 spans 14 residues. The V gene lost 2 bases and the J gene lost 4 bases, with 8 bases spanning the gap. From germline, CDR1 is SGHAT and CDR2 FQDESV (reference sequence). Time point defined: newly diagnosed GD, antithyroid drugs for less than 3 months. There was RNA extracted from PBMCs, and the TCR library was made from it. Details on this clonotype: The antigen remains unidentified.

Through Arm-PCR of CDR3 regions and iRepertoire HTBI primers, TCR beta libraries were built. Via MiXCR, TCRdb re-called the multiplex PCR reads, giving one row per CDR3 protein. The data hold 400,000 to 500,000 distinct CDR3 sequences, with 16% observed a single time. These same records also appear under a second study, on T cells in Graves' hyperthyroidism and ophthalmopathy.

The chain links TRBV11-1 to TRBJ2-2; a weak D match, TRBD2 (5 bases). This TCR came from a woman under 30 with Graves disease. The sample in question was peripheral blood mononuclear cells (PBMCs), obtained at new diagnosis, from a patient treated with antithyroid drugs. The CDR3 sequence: CASSLLASTGELFF. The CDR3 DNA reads TGTGCCAGCAGCTTACTAGCCAGCACCGGGGAGCTGTTTTTT.